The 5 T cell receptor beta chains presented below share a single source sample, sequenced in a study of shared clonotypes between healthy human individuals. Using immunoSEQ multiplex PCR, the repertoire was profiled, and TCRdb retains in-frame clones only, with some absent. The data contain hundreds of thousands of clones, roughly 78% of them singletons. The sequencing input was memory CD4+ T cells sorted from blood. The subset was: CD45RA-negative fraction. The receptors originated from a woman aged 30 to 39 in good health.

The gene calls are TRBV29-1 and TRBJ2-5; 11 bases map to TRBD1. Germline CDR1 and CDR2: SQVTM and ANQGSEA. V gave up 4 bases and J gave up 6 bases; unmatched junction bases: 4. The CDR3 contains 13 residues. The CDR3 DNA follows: TGCAGCGTTGCTGGGACAGGGGGGAAGACCCAGTACTTC. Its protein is CSVAGTGGKTQYF.

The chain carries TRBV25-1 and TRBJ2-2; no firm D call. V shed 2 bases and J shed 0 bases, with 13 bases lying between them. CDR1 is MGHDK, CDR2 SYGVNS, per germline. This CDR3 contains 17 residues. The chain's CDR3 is CASSEGVAESNTGELFF. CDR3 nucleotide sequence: TGTGCCAGCAGTGAAGGGGTGGCGGAATCGAACACCGGGGAGCTGTTTTTT.

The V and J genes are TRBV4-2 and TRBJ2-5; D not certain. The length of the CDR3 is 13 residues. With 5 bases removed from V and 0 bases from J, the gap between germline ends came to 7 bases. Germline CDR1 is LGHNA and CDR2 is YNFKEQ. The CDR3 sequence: CASSRTHQETQYF. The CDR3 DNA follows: TGTGCCAGCAGCAGAACCCACCAAGAGACCCAGTACTTC.

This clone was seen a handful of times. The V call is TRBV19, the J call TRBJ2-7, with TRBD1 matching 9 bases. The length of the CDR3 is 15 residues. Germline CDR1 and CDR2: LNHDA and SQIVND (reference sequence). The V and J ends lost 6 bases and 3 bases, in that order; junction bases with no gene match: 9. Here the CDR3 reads CASRPRDRANYEQYF. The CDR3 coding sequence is TGTGCCAGTAGGCCCCGGGACAGGGCTAACTACGAGCAGTACTTC.

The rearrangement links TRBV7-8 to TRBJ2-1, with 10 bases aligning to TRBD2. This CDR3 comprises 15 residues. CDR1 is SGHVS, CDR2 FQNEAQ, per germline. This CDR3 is CASRRTSGTYNEQFF. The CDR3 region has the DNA TGTGCTTCGCGGCGGACTAGCGGAACTTACAATGAGCAGTTCTTC.